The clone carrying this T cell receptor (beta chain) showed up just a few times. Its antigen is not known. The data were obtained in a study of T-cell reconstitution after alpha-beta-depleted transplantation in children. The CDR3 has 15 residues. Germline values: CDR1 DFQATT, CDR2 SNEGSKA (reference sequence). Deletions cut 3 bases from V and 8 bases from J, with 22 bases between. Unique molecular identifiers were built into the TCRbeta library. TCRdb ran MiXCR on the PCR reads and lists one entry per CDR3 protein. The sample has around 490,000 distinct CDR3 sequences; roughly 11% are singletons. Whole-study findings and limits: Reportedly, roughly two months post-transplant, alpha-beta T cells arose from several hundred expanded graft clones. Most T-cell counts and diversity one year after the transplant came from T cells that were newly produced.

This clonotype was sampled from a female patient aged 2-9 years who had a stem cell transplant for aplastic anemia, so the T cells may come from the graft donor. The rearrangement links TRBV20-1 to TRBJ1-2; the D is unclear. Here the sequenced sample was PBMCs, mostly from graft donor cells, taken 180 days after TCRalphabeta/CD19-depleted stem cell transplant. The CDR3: CSARGARIPLGGYTF. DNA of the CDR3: TGCAGTGCTAGGGGCGCTCGGATCCCCCTGGGGGGCTACACCTTC.